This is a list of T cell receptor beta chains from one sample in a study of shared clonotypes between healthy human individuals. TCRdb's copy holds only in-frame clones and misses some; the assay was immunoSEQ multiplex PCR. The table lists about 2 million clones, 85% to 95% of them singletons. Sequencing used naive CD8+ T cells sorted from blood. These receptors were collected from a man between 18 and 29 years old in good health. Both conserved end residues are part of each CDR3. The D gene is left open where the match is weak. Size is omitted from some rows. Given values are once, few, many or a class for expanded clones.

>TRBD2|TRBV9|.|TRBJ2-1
TGTGCCAGCAGTCCTAGCGGGGGCCACAATGAGCAGTTCTTC
CASSPSGGHNEQFF
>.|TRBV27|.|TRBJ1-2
TGTGCCAGCCGTGGACAGAGCTATGGCTACACCTTC
CASRGQSYGYTF
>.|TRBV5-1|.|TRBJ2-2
TGCGCCAGCAGCTTGGACCACTCGTTCGCGAACACCGGGGAGCTGTTTTTT
CASSLDHSFANTGELFF
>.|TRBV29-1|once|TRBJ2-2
TGCAGCGTTGCTGAAACCAACACCGGGGAGCTGTTTTTT
CSVAETNTGELFF
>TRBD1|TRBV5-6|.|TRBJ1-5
TGTGCCAGCAGCCCGTTTAGGGGGCTGACCAATCAGCCCCAGCATTTT
CASSPFRGLTNQPQHF
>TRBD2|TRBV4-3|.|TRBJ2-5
TGCGCCAGCAGCCAAGGACTAGCGGGAGAAGAGACCCAGTACTTC
CASSQGLAGEETQYF
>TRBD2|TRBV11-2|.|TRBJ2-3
TGTGCCAGCAGCCTGGGGACTAGCGGACAATTGGCAGATACGCAGTATTTT
CASSLGTSGQLADTQYF
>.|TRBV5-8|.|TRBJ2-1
TGTGCCAGCAGCTTGGTAACCCTTGAGCAGTTCTTC
CASSLVTLEQFF
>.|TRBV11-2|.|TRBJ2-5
TGTGCCAGCAGCCCAAGTGGGGCCTCATCAGGAGAGACCCGGTACTTC
CASSPSGASSGETRYF
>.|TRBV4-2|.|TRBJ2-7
TGTGCCAGCAGCCAAGATGCAGGTACCTACGAGCAGTACTTC
CASSQDAGTYEQYF
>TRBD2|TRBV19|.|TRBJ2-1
TGTGCCAGCGGAGCGGGGGGGCTCTACAATGAGCAGTTCTTC
CASGAGGLYNEQFF
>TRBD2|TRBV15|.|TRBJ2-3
TGTGCCACCAGCCTTGACGGGGGGGATACGCAGTATTTT
CATSLDGGDTQYF
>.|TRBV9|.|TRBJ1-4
TGTGCCAGCAGCGAGTGGGACGGCACGAATGAAAAACTGTTTTTT
CASSEWDGTNEKLFF
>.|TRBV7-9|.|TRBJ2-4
TGTGCCAGCAGCTCCCCAACGGGGGGCATAGCCAAAAACATTCAGTACTTC
CASSSPTGGIAKNIQYF
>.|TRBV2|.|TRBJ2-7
TGTGCCAGCGGCAGGGCCTACGAGCAGTACTTC
CASGRAYEQYF
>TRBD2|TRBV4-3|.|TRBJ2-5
TGCGCCAGCAGCCGGTCTAGCGGGAGTATTGAGACCCAGTACTTC
CASSRSSGSIETQYF
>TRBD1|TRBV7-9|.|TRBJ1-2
TGTGCCAGCAGCTTAGATGCAGGGACAGGAAACTATGGCTACACCTTC
CASSLDAGTGNYGYTF
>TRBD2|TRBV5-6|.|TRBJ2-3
TGTGCCAGCAGCCCGTGGGGTCTAGCGGGATCAGATACGCAGTATTTT
CASSPWGLAGSDTQYF
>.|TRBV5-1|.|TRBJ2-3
TGCGCCAGCAGCACCTACACAGATACGCAGTATTTT
CASSTYTDTQYF
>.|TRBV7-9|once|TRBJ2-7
TGTGCCAGCAGCTTAGCGCGCGGGAACTACGAGCAGTACTTC
CASSLARGNYEQYF
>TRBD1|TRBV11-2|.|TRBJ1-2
TGTGCCAGCACTCCTCCCGGGACAGCCTATGGCTACACCTTC
CASTPPGTAYGYTF
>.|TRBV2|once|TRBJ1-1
TGTGCCAGCAGCGGAGGAGAAGCTTTCTTT
CASSGGEAFF
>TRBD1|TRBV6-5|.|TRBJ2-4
TGTGCCAGCAGCACAGACCTTGACAGGGTTTGGTACTTC
CASSTDLDRVWYF
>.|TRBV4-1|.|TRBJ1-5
TGCGCCAGCAGCCAAGGGGGTAACGGCAATCAGCCCCAGCATTTT
CASSQGGNGNQPQHF
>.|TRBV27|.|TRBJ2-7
TGTGCCAGCAGTTATGACGGAGTCTACGAGCAGTACTTC
CASSYDGVYEQYF
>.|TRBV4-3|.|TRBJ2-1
TGCGCCAGCAGCCAAGATAGGTGGAGGGGGAGAACCTACAATGAGCAGTTCTTC
CASSQDRWRGRTYNEQFF
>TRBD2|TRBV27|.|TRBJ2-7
TGTGCCAGCAGGATTAGCGGGGGCTACGAGCAGTACTTC
CASRISGGYEQYF
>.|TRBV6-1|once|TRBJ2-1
TGTGCCAGCAGTGAACTCCGAGTTGAGGGGGACTTCTTCAATGAGCAGTTCTTC
CASSELRVEGDFFNEQFF
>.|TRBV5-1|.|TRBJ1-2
TGCGCCAGCAGCTTCTCGGGCGGTGACTATGGCTACACCTTC
CASSFSGGDYGYTF
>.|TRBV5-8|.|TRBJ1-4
TGTGCCAGCAGCTTCGGACAGCCTAATGAAAAACTGTTTTTT
CASSFGQPNEKLFF
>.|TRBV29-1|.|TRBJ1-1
TGCAGCGGGAGTTGGGGGGAAAACACTGAAGCTTTCTTT
CSGSWGENTEAFF
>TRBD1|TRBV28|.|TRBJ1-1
TGTGCCAGCAGTCTCATGCCGGGACAGATGAACACTGAAGCTTTCTTT
CASSLMPGQMNTEAFF